Each of the 23 T cell receptor beta chains below was sequenced from the same sample in a study of cytomegalovirus exposure and HLA in healthy donors. PCR used 60 Vbeta primers and 13 Jbeta primers. Some clones are missing from TCRdb's copy, which holds only in-frame ones; the method was immunoSEQ multiplex PCR. The sample lists some 120,000 clones, less than 85% seen once, with over 15% in the top ten. The sequenced sample consisted of PBMCs. The source of these receptors is a man younger than 35 in good health and CMV-seropositive.

This rearrangement joins TRBV2 to TRBJ1-6; tentative D call: TRBD1 (6 bases). V lost 8 bases to trimming and J lost 6 bases, with 14 bases between them. The CDR3 consists of 14 residues. Germline CDR1 and CDR2: SNHLY and FYNNEI. The CDR3 DNA follows: TGTGCCAGCCAAAAAAGACAGGTTAATTCACCCCTCCACTTT. It specifies CASQKRQVNSPLHF.

V usage is TRBV7-6 and J usage is TRBJ2-5, with 11 bases that match TRBD2. The CDR3 has 18 residues. CDR1 is SGHVS and CDR2 is FNYEAQ in the germline V gene. V shed 5 bases and J 2 bases; nucleotides not matched to a gene: 13. CDR3 coding DNA: TGTGCCAGCAGCCCGGGACTAGCGGAGGAATCCTTTCAAGAGACCCAGTACTTC. Protein sequence: CASSPGLAEESFQETQYF.

This clone appeared once. This chain joins TRBV4-1 and TRBJ2-3; 11 nucleotides align to TRBD2. V lost 5 bases, J lost 5 bases, and 9 bases stayed unmatched. The CDR3 extends over 16 amino acids. Germline V lookup: CDR1 MGHRA, CDR2 YSYEKL. CDR3 residues: CASSTVSGGAGDTQYF. The CDR3 DNA reads TGCGCCAGCAGCACTGTTAGCGGGGGGGCAGGAGATACGCAGTATTTT.

The chain couples TRBV7-7 to TRBJ1-2; D is uncertain. There are 13 residues in the CDR3. The V and J ends lost 7 bases and 8 bases respectively, with 17 bases between them. CDR1 is SSHAT and CDR2 is FNYEAQ in the germline V gene (reference sequence). Here the CDR3 DNA reads TGTGCCAGCATTACAAGTCATCTCGGGGGCTACACCTTC. Protein sequence: CASITSHLGGYTF. The whole variable domain, filled in from reference TRBV7-7 and TRBJ1-2, reads GAGVSQSPRYKVTKRGQDVTLRCDPISSHATLYWYQQALGQGPEFLTYFNYEAQPDKSGLPSDRFSAERPEGSISTLTIQRTEQRDSAMYRCASITSHLGGYTFGSGTRLTVV.

The rearrangement links TRBV7-9 to TRBJ2-5; D ambiguous. Germline assignment: CDR1 SEHNR and CDR2 FQNEAQ (reference sequence). The CDR3 is 14 amino acids. Deletions cut 1 base from V and 3 bases from J, with 9 bases between. The CDR3 DNA sequence: TGTGCCAGCAGCTTAGTAGGTACAGAAGAGACCCAGTACTTC. Amino acids: CASSLVGTEETQYF.

The chain has TRBV27 and TRBJ1-1; D ambiguous. This CDR3 region has 16 residues. Germline CDR1 MNHEY, CDR2 SMNVEV (reference sequence). V lost 0 bases and J 1 base, leaving 12 bases between the germline ends. The CDR3 protein is CASSLSLFPRNTEAFF. CDR3 DNA sequence: TGTGCCAGCAGTTTATCCCTGTTCCCGAGGAACACTGAAGCTTTCTTT.

The rearrangement joins TRBV19 to TRBJ1-3, with 7 bases lining up with TRBD1. V lost 7 bases to trimming and J lost 4 bases; unmatched junction nucleotides: 10. The CDR3 length is 15 residues. The germline CDR1 and CDR2 sequences are LNHDA and SQIVND (reference sequence). This chain's CDR3 is CASTPGGGRGNTIYF. The CDR3 DNA sequence: TGTGCCAGTACCCCCGGAGGGGGCAGGGGAAACACCATATATTTT.

The gene calls are TRBV7-9 and TRBJ2-5; tentatively, D is TRBD1 (5 bases). The CDR3 spans 14 residues. V lost 4 bases and J 2 bases, leaving 11 bases between the germline ends. Per the germline V gene, CDR1 is SEHNR and CDR2 is FQNEAQ (reference sequence). DNA of the CDR3: TGTGCCAGCAGCTACCTGACAGAGCAAGAGACCCAGTACTTC. This gives the protein CASSYLTEQETQYF. Together with reference TRBV7-9 and TRBJ2-5, the CDR3 gives the full variable domain: DTGVSQNPRHKITKRGQNVTFRCDPISEHNRLYWYRQTLGQGPEFLTYFQNEAQLEKSRLLSDRFSAERPKGSFSTLEIQRTEQGDSAMYLCASSYLTEQETQYFGPGTRLLVL.

This clone came up once. The chain carries TRBV7-9 and TRBJ1-5; D unclear. CDR1 is SEHNR and CDR2 is FQNEAQ in the germline V gene (reference sequence). The ends were cut back, 3 bases at V and 3 bases at J, with 9 bases in the middle. CDR3 length equals 14 residues. CDR3 DNA: TGTGCCAGCAGCTTGGGAGAATCCAATCAGCCCCAGCATTTT. This sequence encodes CASSLGESNQPQHF. The full variable domain, its missing parts supplied by reference TRBV7-9 and TRBJ1-5, is DTGVSQNPRHKITKRGQNVTFRCDPISEHNRLYWYRQTLGQGPEFLTYFQNEAQLEKSRLLSDRFSAERPKGSFSTLEIQRTEQGDSAMYLCASSLGESNQPQHFGDGTRLSIL.

For the CDR3, the DNA is TGTGCCAGCAGTGTAGGGCAGGGCACCTACAATGAGCAGTTCTTC. This translates into CASSVGQGTYNEQFF. The chain couples TRBV2 to TRBJ2-1; a possible D gene is TRBD1 (5 bases). Germline CDR1 reads SNHLY; CDR2 reads FYNNEI. The CDR3 has 15 residues. The germline V and J ends were trimmed by 4 bases and 2 bases, with 12 bases remaining between them.

The chain is built from TRBV27 and TRBJ1-5, with D perhaps matching TRBD1 (5 bases). The germline V and J ends were trimmed by 6 bases and 3 bases, with 12 bases remaining between them. CDR3 length: 14 amino acids. Germline loops: CDR1 MNHEY, CDR2 SMNVEV (reference sequence). The CDR3: CASSRDSPNQPQHF. CDR3 DNA: TGTGCCAGCAGCCGCGACAGTCCCAATCAGCCCCAGCATTTT.

V gene TRBV28 combines with J gene TRBJ2-3, with D tentatively TRBD2 (5 bases). V lost 3 bases, J lost 7 bases, and 14 bases lay in between. The germline gives CDR1 MDHEN, CDR2 SYDVKM. The CDR3 extends over 14 amino acids. CDR3 in DNA: TGTGCCAGCAGTTTGGCCAGACTACTCAATACGCAGTATTTT. Its protein is CASSLARLLNTQYF.

This clone has only a few counts. This chain joins TRBV19 and TRBJ2-5; 7 bases fit TRBD1. V gave up 4 bases and J gave up 1 base; unmatched junction bases: 3. Germline CDR1 and CDR2: LNHDA and SQIVND (reference sequence). The CDR3 is 14 residues long. The CDR3 spells CASSTGQLQETQYF. CDR3 bases: TGTGCCAGTAGTACGGGACAGCTCCAAGAGACCCAGTACTTC. Based on the CDR3 plus reference TRBV19 and TRBJ2-5, the full variable domain is DGGITQSPKYLFRKEGQNVTLSCEQNLNHDAMYWYRQDPGQGLRLIYYSQIVNDFQKGDIAEGYSVSREKKESFPLTVTSAQKNPTAFYLCASSTGQLQETQYFGPGTRLLVL.

The chain joins TRBV28 to TRBJ1-1, with a possible D match to TRBD1 (5 bases). Germline values: CDR1 MDHEN, CDR2 SYDVKM. Between the trimmed V and J ends, which lost 11 bases and 10 bases, there was a span of 20 bases. The CDR3 contains 12 residues. The CDR3: CAHGWGRGVAFF. CDR3 DNA: TGTGCCCACGGGTGGGGAAGGGGTGTAGCTTTCTTT.

Worth noting for this clone: Distinct nucleotide sequences in the sample also encode this CDR3. The chain couples TRBV28 to TRBJ1-3; D is perhaps TRBD1 (5 bases). V lost 8 bases to trimming and J lost 0 bases, with 11 bases between them. This CDR3 is built from 14 residues. Germline values: CDR1 MDHEN, CDR2 SYDVKM. The chain's CDR3 is CASSGGGSGNTIYF. The CDR3 region has the DNA TGTGCCAGCTCGGGGGGGGGCTCTGGAAACACCATATATTTT.

The chain couples TRBV7-8 to TRBJ1-5; D not certain. V lost 5 bases to trimming and J lost 1 base, with 15 bases between them. Germline CDR1 reads SGHVS; CDR2 reads FQNEAQ. The CDR3 runs 16 residues. The CDR3 nucleotides read TGTGCCAGCAGCCGAGCGGGAACGCAGAGCAATCAGCCCCAGCATTTT. The encoded protein is CASSRAGTQSNQPQHF. Drawing the rest from reference TRBV7-8 and TRBJ1-5, the complete variable domain is GAGVSQSPRYKVAKRGQDVALRCDPISGHVSLFWYQQALGQGPEFLTYFQNEAQLDKSGLPSDRFFAERPEGSVSTLKIQRTQQEDSAVYLCASSRAGTQSNQPQHFGDGTRLSIL.

This clone came up a few times. The rearrangement uses TRBV9 and TRBJ1-3; 7 nucleotides match TRBD1. Germline CDR1 reads SGDLS; CDR2 reads YYNGEE. The CDR3 consists of 17 residues. J was trimmed by 0 bases and V by 2 bases; bases with no gene match: 8. The CDR3 protein is CASSVGQTPNSGNTIYF. CDR3 DNA: TGTGCCAGCAGCGTGGGACAGACGCCGAACTCTGGAAACACCATATATTTT.

This chain links TRBV18 with TRBJ2-3; a possible D gene is TRBD1 (5 bases). CDR3 size: 16 residues. Trimming cost V 3 bases and J 0 bases, with 13 bases left between them. The germline CDR1 and CDR2 sequences are KGHSH and LQKENI. The CDR3 loop is CASSPLAQGSTDTQYF. The CDR3 DNA reads as TGTGCCAGCTCACCTTTGGCCCAGGGTAGCACAGATACGCAGTATTTT. The complete variable domain, with remaining parts taken from reference TRBV18 and TRBJ2-3, reads NAGVMQNPRHLVRRRGQEARLRCSPMKGHSHVYWYRQLPEEGLKFMVYLQKENIIDESGMPKERFSAEFPKEGPSILRIQQVVRGDSAAYFCASSPLAQGSTDTQYFGPGTRLTVL.

V and J are TRBV4-2 and TRBJ1-4, with TRBD1 matching 8 bases. Germline CDR1 LGHNA, CDR2 YNFKEQ. The CDR3 totals 18 residues. V shed 0 bases, J shed 3 bases, and the junction held 9 bases outside the gene matches. The CDR3 DNA reads TGTGCCAGCAGCCAAGACAGGGGGCGGGGGTACTCTAATGAAAAACTGTTTTTT. Translating gives CASSQDRGRGYSNEKLFF.

This clone was seen once. The chain recombines TRBV27 with TRBJ1-6, with unresolved D. The germline V gene encodes CDR1 MNHEY and CDR2 SMNVEV (reference sequence). The CDR3 totals 12 residues. The V and J ends lost 7 bases and 9 bases respectively, with 10 bases between them. The CDR3 DNA reads as TGTGCCAGCACTGAGGGCGGTTCACCCCTCCACTTT. It is translated as CASTEGGSPLHF.

This clone was seen only once. The V gene is TRBV28, the J gene TRBJ1-1, with unresolved D. V lost 3 bases, J lost 0 bases, and 8 bases lay in between. CDR1 MDHEN and CDR2 SYDVKM come from the germline V gene. CDR3 length equals 14 residues. The CDR3 coding sequence is TGTGCCAGCAGTTTCCAGAACATGAACACTGAAGCTTTCTTT. Its protein product is CASSFQNMNTEAFF.

The rearrangement uses TRBV10-3 and TRBJ1-5, with D hard to call. CDR3 length equals 14 residues. The germline CDR1 and CDR2 sequences are ENHRY and SYGVKD. V shed 2 bases and J shed 2 bases, with 7 bases lying between them. The DNA of the CDR3 is TGTGCCATCAGTGAGGGGCCGGGCAATCAGCCCCAGCATTTT. Translation: CAISEGPGNQPQHF.

This clone was detected ten times or more. The genes are TRBV6-5 and TRBJ1-4, with 7 bases lining up with TRBD1. The CDR3 length is 14 residues. V lost 6 bases to trimming and J lost 5 bases; unmatched junction nucleotides: 6. Looked up from germline, CDR1 is MNHEY and CDR2 is SVGAGI. This CDR3 reads CASRKTGSNEKLFF. DNA for the CDR3: TGTGCCAGCAGAAAGACAGGGTCGAATGAAAAACTGTTTTTT.